These T cell receptor beta chains were read from a single sample in a study of identical twins. MiXCR was run by TCRdb on the 5' RACE reads, yielding one entry per CDR3 protein. This sample has about 520,000 distinct CDR3 sequences, with less than 25% found just once. These data were also filed under a second study, of T cells expressing NK-cell markers.

The sample consisted of CD4+ T cells sorted from blood. The receptor set was obtained from a woman between 18 and 30 years old in good health. CDR3s include the opening cysteine and the closing phenylalanine or tryptophan. D genes are given only for firm matches. Not every row has a clone size; where given, it reads once, few, many or a size class.

clone_size j_call v_call d_call cdr3_aa cdr3_nt
many TRBJ2-1 TRBV10-2 TRBD2 CASRELAGGRYNEQFF TGCGCCAGCAGGGAACTAGCGGGAGGACGGTACAATGAGCAGTTCTTC
- TRBJ2-3 TRBV9 - CASSVEQGVRTDTQYF TGTGCCAGCAGCGTAGAACAGGGAGTGAGGACAGATACGCAGTATTTT
- TRBJ1-1 TRBV10-3 - CAISLGQTNTEAFF TGTGCCATCAGCCTTGGACAGACGAACACTGAAGCTTTCTTT
- TRBJ2-2 TRBV7-2 - CASSPGRGELFF TGTGCCAGCAGCCCCGGTAGAGGGGAGCTGTTTTTT
few TRBJ1-1 TRBV12-3/TRBV12-4 - CASALGGGRVTEAFF TGTGCCAGTGCCCTCGGGGGGGGAAGAGTCACTGAAGCTTTCTTT
once TRBJ2-5 TRBV12-3/TRBV12-4 - CASSMSARPAETQYF TGTGCCAGCAGCATGTCGGCTAGACCTGCAGAGACCCAGTACTTC
- TRBJ2-1 TRBV5-1 TRBD2 CASSTLAGDINEQFF TGCGCCAGCAGCACTCTAGCGGGGGATATCAATGAGCAGTTCTTC
- TRBJ2-1 TRBV20-1 TRBD2 CSAAVLAAPEFF TGCAGTGCTGCCGTCCTAGCGGCCCCCGAGTTCTTC
few TRBJ2-1 TRBV5-1 - CASSLEVGRYEQFF TGCGCCAGCAGCTTGGAAGTTGGCCGGTATGAGCAGTTCTTC
- TRBJ2-1 TRBV7-8 - CASSFVTSEQFF TGTGCCAGCAGCTTTGTCACGAGTGAGCAGTTCTTC
- TRBJ2-5 TRBV11-2 TRBD1 CASSVGQGAAETQYF TGTGCCAGCAGCGTAGGACAGGGGGCCGCGGAGACCCAGTACTTC
few TRBJ2-7 TRBV20-1 - CSARVRFSYEQYF TGCAGTGCTAGAGTCAGGTTCTCCTACGAGCAGTACTTC
- TRBJ2-1 TRBV30 - CAWSVRGNEQFF TGTGCCTGGAGTGTTAGGGGAAATGAGCAGTTCTTC
once TRBJ1-5 TRBV12-2 - CASRLDWQSSNQPQHF TGTGCAAGTCGCTTAGATTGGCAGAGTAGCAATCAGCCCCAGCATTTT
- TRBJ2-5 TRBV7-2 TRBD2 CASSPRGRGRRETQYF TGTGCCAGCAGCCCCCGAGGGAGGGGTAGACGAGAGACCCAGTACTTC
- TRBJ2-6 TRBV7-2 - CASSLGALGANVLTF TGTGCCAGCAGCTTAGGCGCTCTCGGGGCCAACGTCCTGACTTTC
few TRBJ2-5 TRBV20-1 TRBD2 CSAKRGVRETQYF TGCAGTGCTAAGCGGGGGGTCCGGGAGACCCAGTACTTC